This T cell receptor (beta chain) appears in the sequencing data of a study of early T cells in non-severe SARS-CoV-2 infection. Study overall: RNA in bulk from unsorted whole blood was sequenced, and chains were unpaired. General study results and limits: CD4 and private specificities were missed by VDJdb matching, which favored anti-spike CD8 responses.

Tagging with unique molecular identifiers was applied to individual cDNA molecules. TCRdb reprocessed the 5' RACE reads via MiXCR and lists one record per CDR3 protein. The sample shows around 49,000 distinct CDR3 sequences, about 9.9% of them seen only once. This clonotype occurred a few times. Its antigen is not identified. This clonotype was sampled from an adult who was a healthcare worker with PCR-confirmed SARS-CoV-2 infection or an uninfected control (not recorded which). The sequenced sample consisted of whole blood.

In nucleotides, the CDR3 is TGTGCCACCAGTGGAGGAGCAGATACGCAGTATTTT. Translating it yields CATSGGADTQYF. V usage is TRBV24-1 and J usage is TRBJ2-3; D remains ambiguous. The V end lost 5 bases, the J end lost 4 bases, and 6 bases lay between the germline ends. Germline loops: CDR1 KGHDR, CDR2 SFDVKD. This CDR3 has 12 residues.